These T cell receptor beta chains were read from a single sample in a study of T cells after yellow fever vaccination. From the 5' RACE reads, TCRdb called clonotypes with MiXCR, one entry per CDR3 protein. The repertoire holds about 320,000 distinct CDR3 sequences, with approximately 4.3% as singletons. The sample consisted of PBMCs, taken 15 days after the yellow fever booster vaccination. The receptors derive from a man aged 18 to 29 who received the YFV17D yellow fever vaccine. The CDR3 runs from the conserved cysteine through the conserved F or W.

length	V	J	CDR3
13	TRBV10-3	TRBJ2-5	CAITKDREETQYF
13	TRBV15	TRBJ2-2	CATSREISGELFF
15	TRBV9	TRBJ1-2	CASSVVPGANYGYTF
13	TRBV9	TRBJ1-6	CASSAPEDSPLHF
12	TRBV11-2	TRBJ1-1	CASSLDRGKAFF
14	TRBV12-5	TRBJ1-2	CASGLADSHYGYTF
13	TRBV6-5	TRBJ2-5	CASSALGRETQYF
16	TRBV10-3	TRBJ2-6	CAIRPTESSGANVLTF
18	TRBV5-1	TRBJ2-7	CASSLGDRENRRPYEQYF
17	TRBV5-1	TRBJ1-6	CASSLLSGFSYNSPLHF
13	TRBV7-9	TRBJ2-7	CASRGGSSYEQYF
17	TRBV6-4	TRBJ2-1	CASSPQGLAGGSGEQFF
12	TRBV24-1	TRBJ2-1	CATSDLWGQQFF
16	TRBV27	TRBJ1-6	CASSPSGAVLISPLHF
14	TRBV7-2	TRBJ1-5	CASSFAGSNQPQHF
11	TRBV6-2/TRBV6-3	TRBJ1-1	CASSYYEEAFF
14	TRBV3-1	TRBJ2-3	CASSLRLNTDTQYF
13	TRBV20-1	TRBJ1-6	CSARTTGNSPLHF
14	TRBV12-3/TRBV12-4	TRBJ1-2	CASSLQGMDYGYTF
16	TRBV29-1	TRBJ1-3	CSVEEWDISSGNTIYF
13	TRBV20-1	TRBJ1-1	CSVGGQGNTEAFF
11	TRBV5-4	TRBJ2-1	CASSSRDEQFF
14	TRBV6-5	TRBJ1-3	CASSPRGDKNTIYF
15	TRBV7-9	TRBJ1-4	CASNQGDRENEKLFF
14	TRBV11-1	TRBJ1-2	CASSLDGQPAGYTF
14	TRBV29-1	TRBJ2-7	CSVGRTSGGIEQYF
15	TRBV29-1	TRBJ1-3	CSVEIAGNSGNTIYF
15	TRBV7-2	TRBJ1-3	CASSYGPSGGNTIYF
15	TRBV7-9	TRBJ2-4	CASSLARTGEDIQYF
16	TRBV7-7	TRBJ2-5	CASSLGPGQGQETQYF
14	TRBV4-1	TRBJ1-2	CASSQDSGFYGYTF
16	TRBV20-1	TRBJ2-3	CSASNLGQGSTDTQYF
13	TRBV20-1	TRBJ1-1	CSALRVSAGEAFF
14	TRBV20-1	TRBJ2-1	CSAGQAGGHNEQFF
17	TRBV4-2	TRBJ2-5	CASSPGLAGAIQETQYF
10	TRBV29-1	TRBJ1-2	CSAFAGGYTF
14	TRBV5-1	TRBJ1-1	CASSDRARSTEAFF
13	TRBV7-8	TRBJ2-3	CASSLVWGDTQYF
12	TRBV20-1	TRBJ2-7	CSASEGGYEQYF
17	TRBV6-2/TRBV6-3	TRBJ2-1	CASSYTLAGGLRNEQFF
16	TRBV11-2	TRBJ1-1	CASSREQGASSTEAFF
15	TRBV7-2	TRBJ2-4	CASSLFPGGENIQYF
14	TRBV7-7	TRBJ2-2	CASSSGQGTGELFF
14	TRBV4-3	TRBJ1-2	CASSQARGFNGYTF
13	TRBV12-3/TRBV12-4	TRBJ2-2	CASSLQSAGELFF